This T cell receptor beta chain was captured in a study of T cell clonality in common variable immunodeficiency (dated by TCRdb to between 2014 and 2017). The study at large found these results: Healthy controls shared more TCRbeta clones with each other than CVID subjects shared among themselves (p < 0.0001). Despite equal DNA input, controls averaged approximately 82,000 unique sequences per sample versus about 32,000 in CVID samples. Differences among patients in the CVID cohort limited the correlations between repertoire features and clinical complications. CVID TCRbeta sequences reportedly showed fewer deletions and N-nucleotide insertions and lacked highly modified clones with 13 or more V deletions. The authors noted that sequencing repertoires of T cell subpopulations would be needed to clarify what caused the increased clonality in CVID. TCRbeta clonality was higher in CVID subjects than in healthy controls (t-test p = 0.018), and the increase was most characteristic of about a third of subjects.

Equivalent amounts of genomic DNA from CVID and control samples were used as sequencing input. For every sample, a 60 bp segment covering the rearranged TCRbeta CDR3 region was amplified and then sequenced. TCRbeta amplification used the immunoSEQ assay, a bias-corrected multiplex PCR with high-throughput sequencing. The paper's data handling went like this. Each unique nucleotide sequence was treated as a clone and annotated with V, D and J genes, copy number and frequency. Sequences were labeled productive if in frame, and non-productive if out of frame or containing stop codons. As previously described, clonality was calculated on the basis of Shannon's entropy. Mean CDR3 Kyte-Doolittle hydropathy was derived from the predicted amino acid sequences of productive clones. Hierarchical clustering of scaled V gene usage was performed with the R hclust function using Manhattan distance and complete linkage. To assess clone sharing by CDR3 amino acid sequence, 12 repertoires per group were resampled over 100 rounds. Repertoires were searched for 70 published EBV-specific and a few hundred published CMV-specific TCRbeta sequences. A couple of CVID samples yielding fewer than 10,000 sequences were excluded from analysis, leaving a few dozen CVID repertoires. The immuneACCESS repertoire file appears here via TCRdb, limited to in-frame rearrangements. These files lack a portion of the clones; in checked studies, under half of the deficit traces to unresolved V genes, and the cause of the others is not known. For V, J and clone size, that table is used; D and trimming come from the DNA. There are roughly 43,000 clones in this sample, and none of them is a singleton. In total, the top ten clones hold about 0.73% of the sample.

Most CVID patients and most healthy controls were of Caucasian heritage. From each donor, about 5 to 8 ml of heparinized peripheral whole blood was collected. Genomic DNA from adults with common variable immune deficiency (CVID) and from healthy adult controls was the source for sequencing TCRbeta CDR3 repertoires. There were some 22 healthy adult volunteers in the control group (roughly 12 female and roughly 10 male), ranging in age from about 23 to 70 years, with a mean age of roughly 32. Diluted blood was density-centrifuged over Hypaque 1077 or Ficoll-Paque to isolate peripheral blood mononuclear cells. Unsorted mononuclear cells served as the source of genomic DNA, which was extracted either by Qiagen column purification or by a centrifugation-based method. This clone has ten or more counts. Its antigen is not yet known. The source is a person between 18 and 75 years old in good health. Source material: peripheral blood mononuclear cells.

Partial CDR3 DNA: TGCAGCGCCGTAACAGGGGGCGGGTACGAG. The resulting protein is CSAVTGGGYE. The whole CDR3 sequence is CSAVTGGGYEQYF. This sequence uses TRBV29-1 and TRBJ2-7; 9 middle bases align to TRBD1. The read ends 3 residues shy of where the CDR3 ends; the end is completed using the germline J gene. Via the germline V gene, CDR1 is SQVTM and CDR2 ANQGSEA. V is cut back by 7 bases and J by 4 bases, with 8 bases in the junction unmatched. From cysteine to phenylalanine, the CDR3 is 13 amino acids long. The DNA has 30 bases, all within the CDR3, and is read from base 1.